Shown below are 9 T cell receptor beta chains from a single sample sequenced in a study of neurological immune-mediated disorders (dated 2019 in TCRdb). Receptor libraries were prepared by 5' RACE. Instrument on record: Illumina HiSeq 2500. The public reads were reprocessed in TCRdb via fastp at Q25 and MiXCR, keeping in-frame beta chains. Each record represents a unique CDR3 protein, reported with the most common genes and DNA among its rows. Here the sample has tens of thousands of distinct CDR3 sequences; less than 15% occur a single time. Around 12% of the sample is held by the ten biggest clonotypes. The sequencing input was PBMCs. These receptors came from a woman between 55 and 75 years old with HTLV-1-associated myelopathy (HAM/TSP).

This clonotype was detected ten times or more. The chain has TRBV20-1 and TRBJ2-1, with TRBD2 identical over 14 bases. Germline values: CDR1 DFQATT, CDR2 SNEGSKA (reference sequence). V trimming: 6 bases; J trimming: 5 bases; junction bases outside the gene matches: 9. The CDR3 has 16 amino acids. As DNA, the CDR3 is TGCAGTGCCCCGAGGACTAGCGGGAGGTCGGACAATGAGCAGTTCTTC. It yields the protein CSAPRTSGRSDNEQFF.

This clonotype was seen ten or more times. V and J are TRBV5-1 and TRBJ1-1; D unclear. The CDR3 has 15 residues. Trimming pared 0 bases from V and 3 bases from J, leaving 12 bases between. Germline lookup yields CDR1 SGHRS and CDR2 YFSETQ. The CDR3: CASSLERARYTEAFF. CDR3 DNA: TGCGCCAGCAGCTTGGAAAGAGCTAGGTACACTGAAGCTTTCTTT.

This clonotype was found a few times. V and J are TRBV30 and TRBJ2-3; D perhaps matches TRBD2 (6 bases). V lost 3 bases to trimming and J lost 0 bases, with 7 bases between them. Germline V gene sequence: CDR1 GTSNPN, CDR2 SVGIG (reference sequence). This CDR3 has 13 residues. This chain's CDR3 is CAWRGLSTDTQYF. The CDR3 DNA follows: TGTGCCTGGAGGGGACTTAGCACAGATACGCAGTATTTT.

This clonotype appeared many times. This rearrangement joins TRBV3-1 to TRBJ1-5; D gene ambiguous. This CDR3 contains 15 residues. CDR1 and CDR2 (germline): LGHDT, YNNKEL (reference sequence). Deletions cut 1 base from V and 3 bases from J, with 10 bases between. The CDR3 sequence is CASSQGEQTNQPQHF. CDR3 sequence (DNA): TGTGCCAGCAGCCAAGGGGAGCAGACCAATCAGCCCCAGCATTTT. Full variable domain (remainder filled in from reference TRBV3-1 and TRBJ1-5): DTAVSQTPKYLVTQMGNDKSIKCEQNLGHDTMYWYKQDSKKFLKIMFSYNNKELIINETVPNRFSPKSPDKAHLNLHINSLELGDSAVYFCASSQGEQTNQPQHFGDGTRLSIL.

This clonotype is judged medium-sized. The chain recombines TRBV29-1 with TRBJ1-1; 10 bases are shared with TRBD1. J lost 3 bases, V lost 6 bases, and 4 bases had no gene match. Germline CDR1 SQVTM, CDR2 ANQGSEA. CDR3 length equals 13 residues. As DNA, the CDR3 is TGCAGCGTGGGGACAGGGGAGTACACTGAAGCTTTCTTT. Translating gives CSVGTGEYTEAFF. Full variable domain (rest looked up from reference TRBV29-1 and TRBJ1-1): SAVISQKPSRDICQRGTSLTIQCQVDSQVTMMFWYRQQPGQSLTLIATANQGSEATYESGFVIDKFPISRPNLTFSTLTVSNMSPEDSSIYLCSVGTGEYTEAFFGQGTRLTVV.

This clonotype was recorded many times. The rearrangement joins TRBV12-3 or TRBV12-4 to TRBJ2-7, with 7 nucleotides matching TRBD1. The trim removed 0 bases at V and 1 base at J, leaving 3 bases unmatched. The CDR3 sequence is 15 residues long. DNA for the CDR3: TGTGCCAGCAGTTTAGCAGGCAGGGGGTCCTACGAGCAGTACTTC. It codes for CASSLAGRGSYEQYF.

This clonotype was counted many times. J is TRBJ1-1 and V is TRBV12-3 or TRBV12-4; D possibly corresponds to TRBD1 (5 bases). The CDR3 runs to 14 residues. Trimming left V 2 bases short and J 7 bases short, with 14 bases between. CDR3 loop: CASSLYAGGLEAFF. DNA for the CDR3: TGTGCCAGCAGTTTATACGCGGGGGGACTTGAAGCTTTCTTT.

This clonotype was recorded many times. The chain employs TRBV15 and TRBJ1-1; no clear D gene. Per the germline V gene, CDR1 is LNHNV and CDR2 is YYDKDF (reference sequence). CDR3 size: 12 residues. With 1 base removed from V and 5 bases from J, the gap between germline ends came to 5 bases. The CDR3 coding sequence is TGTGCCACCAGCAGAGGTGAAACTGAAGCTTTCTTT. Residues: CATSRGETEAFF.

A few counts support this clonotype. This chain connects TRBV20-1 to TRBJ1-5; 8 bases fit TRBD1. CDR1 and CDR2 (germline): DFQATT, SNEGSKA (reference sequence). V was pared by 4 bases and J by 6 bases, with 11 bases of the junction left unmatched. The CDR3 extends over 15 amino acids. Here the CDR3 DNA reads TGCAGTGCTACACCGGGGGCTACAGGGGGTCAGCCCCAGCATTTT. Translated, it gives CSATPGATGGQPQHF.